The 6 T cell receptor beta chains below all came from one sample that was sequenced in a study of cytomegalovirus exposure and HLA in healthy donors. Primers: 60 Vbeta forward and 13 Jbeta reverse. Assay: immunoSEQ multiplex PCR; the TCRdb copy retains only in-frame clones and omits some. The sample records about 150,000 clones, more than 70% being singletons. The source material was PBMCs. The receptors were gathered from a man aged 18 to 30 in good health and CMV-seropositive.

The genes are TRBV11-2 and TRBJ2-7; TRBD2 matches at 7 bases. The trim removed 1 base at V and 5 bases at J, leaving 11 bases unmatched. The CDR3 has 16 amino acids. CDR1 is SGHAT and CDR2 is FQNNGV in the germline V gene. DNA for the CDR3: TGTGCCAGCAGCTTAGTCTGGGCGGGAGTAATCCACGAGCAGTACTTC. It codes for CASSLVWAGVIHEQYF. The variable domain in full, with the rest retrieved from reference TRBV11-2 and TRBJ2-7, is EAGVAQSPRYKIIEKRQSVAFWCNPISGHATLYWYQQILGQGPKLLIQFQNNGVVDDSQLPKDRFSAERLKGVDSTLKIQPAKLEDSAVYLCASSLVWAGVIHEQYFGPGTRLTVT.

The chain is built from TRBV27 and TRBJ2-2; 8 bases agree with TRBD2. Germline V gene data show CDR1 as MNHEY and CDR2 as SMNVEV (reference sequence). V dropped 7 bases and J dropped 7; count of bases not matched to a gene: 11. The CDR3 runs 15 residues. CDR3 region: CASTVSAGVDGELFF. The CDR3 DNA follows: TGTGCCAGCACGGTGTCAGCGGGAGTTGACGGGGAGCTGTTTTTT.

This clone came up once. The chain employs TRBV6-6 and TRBJ2-7; possible D gene TRBD1, 6 bases. Looked up from germline, CDR1 is MNHNY and CDR2 is SVGAGI (reference sequence). The CDR3 contains 14 residues. V lost 8 bases, J lost 0 bases, and 14 bases lay in between. The CDR3 here is CASGGSRSSYEQYF. CDR3 nucleotides: TGTGCCAGCGGGGGCTCCCGCTCCTCCTACGAGCAGTACTTC.

The CDR3 nucleotides are TGTGCCAGCAGCACACAGGGGGGGCCTGGGGCCAACGTCCTGACTTTC. Residues: CASSTQGGPGANVLTF. The gene calls are TRBV6-4 and TRBJ2-6; perhaps TRBD1 as D (8 bases). The CDR3 is 16 residues long. Germline values: CDR1 MRHNA, CDR2 SNTAGT. The V end lost 6 bases, the J end lost 2 bases, and 14 bases lay between the germline ends.

This clone was seen a handful of times. The chain recombines TRBV6-1 with TRBJ1-5; D is uncertain. This CDR3 contains 14 residues. Trimming pared 4 bases from V and 4 bases from J, leaving 11 bases between. The germline gives CDR1 MNHNS, CDR2 SASEGT. The CDR3 region has the DNA TGTGCCAGCAGTGCTGGTGAGGAGAATCAGCCCCAGCATTTT. Amino acid sequence: CASSAGEENQPQHF.

The chain links TRBV27 to TRBJ1-4; 8 bases match TRBD1. Germline CDR1 MNHEY, CDR2 SMNVEV (reference sequence). Losses at the gene ends were 6 bases for V and 13 bases for J; bases not matched to a gene: 16. This CDR3 is 15 amino acids long. The DNA for the CDR3 is TGTGCCAGCAGAACTACATCAGGGGGCCTTGGGATACTGTTTTTT. It codes for CASRTTSGGLGILFF.